This TCR beta chain came from a study of T cell repertoires in cytomegalovirus infection. In the study overall: Recently described HLA-C-restricted plus well-studied HLA-B-restricted CMV epitopes were used. Public TCR beta signatures indicated both CMV infection and matching HLA type. Findings and limits, study-wide: Carriage of CMV together with the relevant HLA was identifiable through cumulative public TCR beta family frequency.

TCRdb fed the reads into MiXCR, producing one record per CDR3 protein. The sample records hundreds of thousands of distinct CDR3 sequences, 25% to 40% being singletons. The germline V gene encodes CDR1 SEHNR and CDR2 FQNEAQ (reference sequence). V lost 5 bases and J lost 4; bases outside the gene matches: 8. The CDR3 has 14 amino acids. This clonotype has only a few counts. Its antigen remains unidentified. This specimen was cultured CD8+ T cells from PBMCs, taken from culture after CMV antigen stimulation. The TCR sequence derives from a human donor in good health (CMV status not recorded). Some clones in this sample may be carry-over from other donors' samples. V gene TRBV7-9 combines with J gene TRBJ2-7; 7 nucleotides align to TRBD1. The CDR3 DNA reads as TGTGCCAGCAGCGCTCCGGGGACAGCGTACGAGCAGTACGTC. It yields the protein CASSAPGTAYEQYV.